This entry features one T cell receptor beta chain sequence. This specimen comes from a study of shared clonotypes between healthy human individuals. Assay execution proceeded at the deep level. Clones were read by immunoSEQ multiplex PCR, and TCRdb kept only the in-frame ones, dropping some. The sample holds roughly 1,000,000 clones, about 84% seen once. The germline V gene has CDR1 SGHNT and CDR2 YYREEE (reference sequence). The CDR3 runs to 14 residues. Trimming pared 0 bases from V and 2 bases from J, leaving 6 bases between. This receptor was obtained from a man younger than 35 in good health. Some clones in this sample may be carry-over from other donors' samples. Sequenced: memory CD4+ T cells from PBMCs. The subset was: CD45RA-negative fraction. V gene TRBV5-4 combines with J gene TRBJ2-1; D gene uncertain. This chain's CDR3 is CASSLARPYNEQFF. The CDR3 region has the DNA TGTGCCAGCAGCTTGGCTAGGCCCTACAATGAGCAGTTCTTC.